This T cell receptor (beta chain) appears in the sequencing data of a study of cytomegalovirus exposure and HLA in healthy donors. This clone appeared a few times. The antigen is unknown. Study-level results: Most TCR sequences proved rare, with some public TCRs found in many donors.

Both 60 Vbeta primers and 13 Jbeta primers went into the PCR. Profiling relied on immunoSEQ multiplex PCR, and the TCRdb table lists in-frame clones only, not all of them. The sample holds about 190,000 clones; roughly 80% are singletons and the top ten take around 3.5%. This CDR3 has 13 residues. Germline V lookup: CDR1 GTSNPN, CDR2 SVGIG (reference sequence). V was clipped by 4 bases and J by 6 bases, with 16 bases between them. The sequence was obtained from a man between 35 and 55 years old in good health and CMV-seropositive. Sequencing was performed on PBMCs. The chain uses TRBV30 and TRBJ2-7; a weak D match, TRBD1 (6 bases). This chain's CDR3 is CAWTLGPGAEQYF. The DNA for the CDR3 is TGTGCCTGGACCCTAGGACCAGGGGCCGAGCAGTACTTC.